This T cell receptor beta chain comes out of a study of blood T cells in healthy people across ages. The wider study: About one barcoded TCR beta cDNA was captured per two T cells.

This clonotype has just a few counts. Each sample yielded at least 6 million isolated PBMCs. A second about 7 to 12 cycle PCR used barcoded and J-beta primers. All cDNA molecules were each tagged by a template-switch adaptor with 12 random nucleotides. From each sample, at least 2.5 million paired-end reads containing CDR3 were obtained. TCRdb used MiXCR to reprocess the 5' RACE reads, holding one entry per CDR3 protein. The sample records about 2 million distinct CDR3 sequences, roughly 50% being singletons. The germline CDR1 and CDR2 sequences are SGHTA and FQGTGA. With V trimmed by 0 bases and J by 4 bases, 15 bases remained unmatched. CDR3 length: 20 amino acids.

The sequencing sample was made of blood. This chain uses TRBV7-3 with TRBJ2-1, with 10 nucleotides matching TRBD2. The origin of this receptor is a middle-aged woman in good health. Here the CDR3 DNA reads TGTGCCAGCAGCTTAACCAAGACTAGCGGGCGGGTCAAAACTTACAATGAGCAGTTCTTC. Amino acids: CASSLTKTSGRVKTYNEQFF.